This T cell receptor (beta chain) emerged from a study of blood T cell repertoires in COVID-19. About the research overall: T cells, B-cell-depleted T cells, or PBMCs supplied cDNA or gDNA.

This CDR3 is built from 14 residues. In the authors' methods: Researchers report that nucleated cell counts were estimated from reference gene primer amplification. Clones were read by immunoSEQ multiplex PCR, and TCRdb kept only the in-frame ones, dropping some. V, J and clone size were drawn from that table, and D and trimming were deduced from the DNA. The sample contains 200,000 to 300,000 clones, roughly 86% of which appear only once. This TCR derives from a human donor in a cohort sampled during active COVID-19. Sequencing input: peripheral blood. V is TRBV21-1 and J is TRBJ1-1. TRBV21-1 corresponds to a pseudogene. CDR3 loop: CASVNEEPNTEAFF. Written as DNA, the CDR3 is TGTGCCAGCGTAAACGAGGAACCGAACACTGAAGCTTTCTTT.